A single sample is the source of the 12 T cell receptor beta chains below, sequenced in a study of CD4 and CD8 cells across lung adenocarcinoma regions. Using its own MiXCR run on the PCR reads, TCRdb lists one record per CDR3 protein. The table shows 7,500 to 10,000 distinct CDR3 sequences, with approximately 49% occurring only once. The specimen was CD4+ T cells from the margin of a lung tumor. The receptors stem from a male donor with lung adenocarcinoma. The CD4 and CD8 labels of this study may be unreliable.

This clonotype appeared a few times. The CDR3 loop reads CASRPGVAGTDTQYF. The CDR3 DNA reads TGTGCCAGCAGGCCCGGTGTAGCGGGGACAGATACGCAGTATTTT. The rearrangement uses TRBV6-1 and TRBJ2-3; 8 bases are shared with TRBD2. The ends lost 6 bases at V and 3 bases at J; junction bases unmatched: 8. Germline V lookup: CDR1 MNHNS, CDR2 SASEGT. The CDR3 contains 15 residues.

This clonotype appeared a few times. The rearrangement joins TRBV7-2 to TRBJ2-3, with a tentative D call TRBD2 (6 bases). CDR3 size: 14 residues. Trimming stripped 5 bases from V and 1 base from J, with 10 bases between. Looked up from germline, CDR1 is SGHTA and CDR2 is FQGNSA. The CDR3 protein is CASSPPSGTDTQYF. CDR3 nucleotides: TGTGCCAGCAGCCCACCTAGCGGCACAGATACGCAGTATTTT.

In regard to this clonotype: This CDR3 is missing its conserved last phenylalanine or tryptophan, likely due to a read error. The DNA is omitted, as the CDR3 cannot be located on it reliably, and the CDR3 follows TCRdb's listing. The gene calls are TRBV14 and TRBJ2-5; the table assigns TRBD1, which was not confirmed against the DNA. The CDR3 extends over 11 residues, inclusive of both ends. The germline V gene encodes CDR1 SGHDN and CDR2 FVKESK. The CDR3: CAGSLLGAALL.

This clonotype is deemed medium-sized. The rearrangement uses TRBV6-5 and TRBJ1-6; the D gene is possibly TRBD1 (5 bases). The CDR3 consists of 14 residues. From germline, CDR1 is MNHEY and CDR2 SVGAGI. The germline V and J ends were trimmed by 2 bases and 9 bases, with 11 bases remaining between them. CDR3 bases: TGTGCCAGCAGTTACAGAGGGGATTTTTCACCCCTCCACTTT. Its translation: CASSYRGDFSPLHF.

J is TRBJ2-1 and V is TRBV5-1, with TRBD1 matching 8 bases. There are 12 residues in the CDR3. Germline CDR1 SGHRS, CDR2 YFSETQ. J was trimmed by 9 bases and V by 5 bases; bases with no gene match: 4. The CDR3 loop reads CASRPDRAEQFF. The CDR3 bases are TGCGCCAGCAGACCGGACAGGGCTGAGCAGTTCTTC.

The sample holds a few counts of this clonotype. The chain has TRBV27 and TRBJ2-1, with 11 bases identical to TRBD2. The CDR3 consists of 17 residues. Per the germline V gene, CDR1 is MNHEY and CDR2 is SMNVEV (reference sequence). V shed 3 bases and J 5 bases; nucleotides not matched to a gene: 9. CDR3 protein: CASSFGSGLAGHNEQFF. The DNA of the CDR3 is TGTGCCAGCAGTTTTGGTAGTGGACTAGCGGGCCACAATGAGCAGTTCTTC.

This clonotype was observed once. The CDR3 spells CASGLSLSNEQFF. CDR3 nucleotide sequence: TGTGCTAGTGGTTTGAGCCTAAGCAATGAGCAGTTCTTC. The chain is built from TRBV12-5 and TRBJ2-1; D remains ambiguous. CDR3 length: 13 residues. Trimming took 2 bases from V and 6 from J, leaving 8 bases between them. Per the germline V gene, CDR1 is LGHNT and CDR2 is FRNRAP.

This clonotype was detected only once. The chain combines TRBV18 with TRBJ1-1, with D hard to call. Germline CDR1 is KGHSH and CDR2 is LQKENI. Trimming stripped 0 bases from V and 0 bases from J, with 8 bases between. The CDR3 has 15 residues. CDR3 in DNA: TGTGCCAGCTCACCACCCTCCGGCCTGAACACTGAAGCTTTCTTT. Amino acids: CASSPPSGLNTEAFF. Supplemented by reference TRBV18 and TRBJ1-1, the full variable domain reads NAGVMQNPRHLVRRRGQEARLRCSPMKGHSHVYWYRQLPEEGLKFMVYLQKENIIDESGMPKERFSAEFPKEGPSILRIQQVVRGDSAAYFCASSPPSGLNTEAFFGQGTRLTVV.

This clonotype was picked up many times. The chain recombines TRBV5-1 with TRBJ2-1; D is perhaps TRBD1 (6 bases). V was clipped by 0 bases and J by 2 bases, with 12 bases between them. The germline V gene encodes CDR1 SGHRS and CDR2 YFSETQ. The CDR3 length is 16 residues. The CDR3 loop reads CASSLEVQGTYNEQFF. The CDR3 nucleotides are TGCGCCAGCAGCTTGGAAGTACAGGGAACCTACAATGAGCAGTTCTTC.

By frequency in the sample, this clonotype is medium-sized. The rearrangement links TRBV6-5 to TRBJ2-3, with D perhaps matching TRBD2 (6 bases). V was cut by 8 bases and J by 4 bases, with 19 bases left in between. Germline-derived CDR1 and CDR2 are MNHEY and SVGAGI. The CDR3 length is 15 residues. CDR3 in amino acids: CASVVLARLADTQYF. The CDR3 bases are TGTGCCAGCGTTGTACTAGCCCGCTTGGCAGATACGCAGTATTTT.

This clonotype is judged large (0.1 to 1%). The chain joins TRBV6-1 to TRBJ2-5; no definite D call. The CDR3 extends over 12 amino acids. Germline CDR1 is MNHNS and CDR2 is SASEGT. V was trimmed by 3 bases and J by 2 bases, leaving 4 bases between them. The CDR3 DNA is TGTGCCAGCAGTGATCAGCAAGAGACCCAGTACTTC. Amino acids: CASSDQQETQYF.

The V call is TRBV6-1, the J call TRBJ2-2, with D possibly being TRBD1 (6 bases). Germline CDR1 reads MNHNS; CDR2 reads SASEGT. The CDR3 is 14 residues long. The V end was cut by 6 bases, the J end by 4 bases, with 12 bases between. The CDR3, as DNA: TGTGCCAGCAGGCTACTACAGGGCACCGGGGAGCTGTTTTTT. Residues: CASRLLQGTGELFF.